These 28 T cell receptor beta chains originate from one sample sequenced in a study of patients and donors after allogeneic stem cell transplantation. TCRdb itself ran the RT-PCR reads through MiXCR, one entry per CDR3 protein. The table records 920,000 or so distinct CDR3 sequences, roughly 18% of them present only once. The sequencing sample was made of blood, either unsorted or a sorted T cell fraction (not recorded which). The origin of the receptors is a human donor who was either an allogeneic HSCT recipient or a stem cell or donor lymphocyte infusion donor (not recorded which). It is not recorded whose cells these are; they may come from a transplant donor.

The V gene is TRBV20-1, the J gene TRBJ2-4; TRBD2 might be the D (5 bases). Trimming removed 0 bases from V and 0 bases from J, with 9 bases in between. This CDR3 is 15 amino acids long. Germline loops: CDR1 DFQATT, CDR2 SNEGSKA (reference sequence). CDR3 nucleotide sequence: TGCAGTGCTAGAGATTTGGGGAGAGCCAAAAACATTCAGTACTTC. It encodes CSARDLGRAKNIQYF.

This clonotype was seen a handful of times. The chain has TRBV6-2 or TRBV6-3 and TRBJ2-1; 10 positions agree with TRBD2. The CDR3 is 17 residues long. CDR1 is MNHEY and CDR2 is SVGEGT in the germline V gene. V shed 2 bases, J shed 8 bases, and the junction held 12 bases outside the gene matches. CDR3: CASSYDEWASGSYEQFF. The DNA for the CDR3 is TGTGCCAGCAGTTACGATGAGTGGGCTAGCGGGAGCTATGAGCAGTTCTTC.

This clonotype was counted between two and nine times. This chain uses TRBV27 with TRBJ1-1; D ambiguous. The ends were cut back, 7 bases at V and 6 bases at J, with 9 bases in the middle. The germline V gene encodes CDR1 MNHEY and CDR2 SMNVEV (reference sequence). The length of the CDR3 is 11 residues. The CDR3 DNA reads TGTGCCAGCAATCTGATCCCTGAAGCTTTCTTT. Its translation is CASNLIPEAFF.

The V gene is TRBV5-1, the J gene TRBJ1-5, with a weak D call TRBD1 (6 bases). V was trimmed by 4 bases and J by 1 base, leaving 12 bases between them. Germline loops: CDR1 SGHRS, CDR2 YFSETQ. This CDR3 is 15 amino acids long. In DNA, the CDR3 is TGCGCCAGCAGCGCCTCAGGGGCGAGCAATCAGCCCCAGCATTTT. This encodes CASSASGASNQPQHF.

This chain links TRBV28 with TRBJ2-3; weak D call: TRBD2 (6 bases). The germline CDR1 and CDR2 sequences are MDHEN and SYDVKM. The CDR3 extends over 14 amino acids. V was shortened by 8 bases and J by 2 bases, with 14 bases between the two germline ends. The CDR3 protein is CASFPGDSTDTQYF. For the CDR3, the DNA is TGTGCCAGCTTCCCGGGAGACTCCACAGATACGCAGTATTTT.

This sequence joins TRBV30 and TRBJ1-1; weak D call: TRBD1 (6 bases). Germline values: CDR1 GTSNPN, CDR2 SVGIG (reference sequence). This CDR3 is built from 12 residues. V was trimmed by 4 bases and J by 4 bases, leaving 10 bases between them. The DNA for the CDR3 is TGTGCCTGGACTGACAGGACCACTGAAGCTTTCTTT. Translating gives CAWTDRTTEAFF.

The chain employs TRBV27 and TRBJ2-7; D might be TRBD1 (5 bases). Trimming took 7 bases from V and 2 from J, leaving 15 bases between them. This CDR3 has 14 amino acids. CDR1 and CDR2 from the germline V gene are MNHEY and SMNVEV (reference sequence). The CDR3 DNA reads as TGTGCCAGCAAAACCCGACAGTCCCCCTACGAGCAGTACTTC. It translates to CASKTRQSPYEQYF.

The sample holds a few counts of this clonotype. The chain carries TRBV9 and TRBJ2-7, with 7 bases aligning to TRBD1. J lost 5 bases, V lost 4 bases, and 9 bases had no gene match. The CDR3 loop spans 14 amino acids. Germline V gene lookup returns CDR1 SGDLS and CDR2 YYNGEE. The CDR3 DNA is TGTGCCAGCAGCACCAACAGGGGTTTCGACGAGCAGTACTTC. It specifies CASSTNRGFDEQYF.

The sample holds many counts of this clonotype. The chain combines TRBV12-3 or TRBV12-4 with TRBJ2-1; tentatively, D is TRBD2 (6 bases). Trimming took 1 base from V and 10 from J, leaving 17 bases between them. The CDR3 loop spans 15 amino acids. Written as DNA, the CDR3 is TGTGCCAGCAGTTTAGTTTCGGGAGTCCCTAACGAGCAGTTCTTC. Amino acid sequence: CASSLVSGVPNEQFF.

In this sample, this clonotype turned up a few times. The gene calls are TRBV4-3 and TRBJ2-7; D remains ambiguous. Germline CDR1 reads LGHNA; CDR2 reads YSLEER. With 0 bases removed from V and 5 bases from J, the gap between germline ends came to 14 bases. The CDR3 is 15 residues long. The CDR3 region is CASSQEWGGGDEQYF. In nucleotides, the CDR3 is TGCGCCAGCAGCCAAGAATGGGGTGGTGGGGACGAGCAGTACTTC.

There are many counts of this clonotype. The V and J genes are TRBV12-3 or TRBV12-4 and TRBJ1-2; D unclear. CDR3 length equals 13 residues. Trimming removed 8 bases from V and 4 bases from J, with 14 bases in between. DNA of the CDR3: TGTGCCAGCGCTCCGGGGAGAGGCTATGGCTACACCTTC. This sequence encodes CASAPGRGYGYTF.

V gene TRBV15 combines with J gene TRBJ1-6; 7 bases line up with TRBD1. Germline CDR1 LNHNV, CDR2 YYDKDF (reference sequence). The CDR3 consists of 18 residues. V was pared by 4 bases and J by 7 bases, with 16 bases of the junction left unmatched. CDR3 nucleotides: TGTGCCACCAGCATCAGGGGGGGATCGGGGTCTTACAATTCACCCCTCCACTTT. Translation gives CATSIRGGSGSYNSPLHF.

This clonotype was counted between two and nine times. CDR3 sequence: CASSLVALSGYTF. CDR3 DNA: TGTGCCAGCAGCTTAGTAGCTCTGAGCGGCTACACCTTC. V gene TRBV7-8 combines with J gene TRBJ1-2; D is undetermined. V lost 1 base and J lost 8, with 11 bases in between. From germline, CDR1 is SGHVS and CDR2 FQNEAQ. This CDR3 spans 13 amino acids. The entire variable domain, with the rest obtained from reference TRBV7-8 and TRBJ1-2, is as follows: GAGVSQSPRYKVAKRGQDVALRCDPISGHVSLFWYQQALGQGPEFLTYFQNEAQLDKSGLPSDRFFAERPEGSVSTLKIQRTQQEDSAVYLCASSLVALSGYTFGSGTRLTVV.

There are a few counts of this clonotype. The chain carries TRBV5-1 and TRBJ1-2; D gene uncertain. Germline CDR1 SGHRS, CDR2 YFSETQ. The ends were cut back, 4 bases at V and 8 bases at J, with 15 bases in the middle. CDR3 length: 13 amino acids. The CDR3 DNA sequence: TGCGCCAGCAGCCCTGACGGGCGCTTGGGCTACACCTTC. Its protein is CASSPDGRLGYTF.

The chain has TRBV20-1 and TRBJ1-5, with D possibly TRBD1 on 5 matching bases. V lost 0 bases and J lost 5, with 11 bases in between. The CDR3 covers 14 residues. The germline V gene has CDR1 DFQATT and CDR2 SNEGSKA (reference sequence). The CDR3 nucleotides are TGCAGTGCTAGAGACCAGGGTTTGGATCAGCCCCAGCATTTT. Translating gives CSARDQGLDQPQHF.

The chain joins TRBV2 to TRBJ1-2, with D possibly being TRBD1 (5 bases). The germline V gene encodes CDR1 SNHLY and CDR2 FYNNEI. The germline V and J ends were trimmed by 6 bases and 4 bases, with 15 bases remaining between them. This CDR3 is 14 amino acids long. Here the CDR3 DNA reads TGTGCCAGCAGCCTAAGACAGAGGACCTATGGCTACACCTTC. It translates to CASSLRQRTYGYTF.

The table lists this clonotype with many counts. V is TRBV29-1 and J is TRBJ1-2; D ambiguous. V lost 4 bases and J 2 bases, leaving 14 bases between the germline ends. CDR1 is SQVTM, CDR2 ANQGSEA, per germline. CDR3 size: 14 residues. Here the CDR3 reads CSVGNSDGNYGYTF. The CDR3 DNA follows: TGCAGCGTTGGTAATAGTGACGGAAACTATGGCTACACCTTC.

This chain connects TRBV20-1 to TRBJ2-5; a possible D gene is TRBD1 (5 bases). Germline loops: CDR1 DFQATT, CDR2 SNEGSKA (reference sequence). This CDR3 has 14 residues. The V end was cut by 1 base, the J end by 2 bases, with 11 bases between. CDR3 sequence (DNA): TGCAGTGCTAGAGGGTGGCAGGGACAAGAGACCCAGTACTTC. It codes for CSARGWQGQETQYF.

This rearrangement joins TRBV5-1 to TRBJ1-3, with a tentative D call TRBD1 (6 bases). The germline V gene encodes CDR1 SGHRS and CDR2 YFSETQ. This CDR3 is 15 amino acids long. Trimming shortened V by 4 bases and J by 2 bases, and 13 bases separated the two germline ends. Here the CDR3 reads CASSGAGTTGNTIYF. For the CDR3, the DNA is TGCGCCAGCAGCGGAGCCGGGACAACTGGAAACACCATATATTTT.

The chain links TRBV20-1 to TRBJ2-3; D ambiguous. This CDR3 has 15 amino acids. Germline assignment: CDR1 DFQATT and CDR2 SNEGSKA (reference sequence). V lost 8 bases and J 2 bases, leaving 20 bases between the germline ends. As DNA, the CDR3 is TGCAGTACATCCGGTGGTGGATTTTACACAGATACGCAGTATTTT. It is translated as CSTSGGGFYTDTQYF.

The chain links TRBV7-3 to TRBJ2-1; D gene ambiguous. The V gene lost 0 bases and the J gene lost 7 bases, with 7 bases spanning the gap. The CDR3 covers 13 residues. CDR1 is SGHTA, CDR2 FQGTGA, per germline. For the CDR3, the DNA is TGTGCCAGCAGCTTAACCCCGCAGAATGAGCAGTTCTTC. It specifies CASSLTPQNEQFF.

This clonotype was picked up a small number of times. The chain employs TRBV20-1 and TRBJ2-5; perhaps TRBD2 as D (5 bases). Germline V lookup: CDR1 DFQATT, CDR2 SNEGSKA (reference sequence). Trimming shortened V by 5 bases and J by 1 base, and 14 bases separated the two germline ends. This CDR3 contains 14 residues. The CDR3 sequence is CSAPFGVFQETQYF. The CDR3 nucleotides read TGCAGTGCTCCTTTCGGGGTTTTCCAAGAGACCCAGTACTTC.

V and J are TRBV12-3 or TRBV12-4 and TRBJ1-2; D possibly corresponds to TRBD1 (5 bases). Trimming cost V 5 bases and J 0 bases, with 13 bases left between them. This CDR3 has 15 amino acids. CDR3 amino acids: CASSPGGRTNYGYTF. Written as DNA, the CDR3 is TGTGCCAGCAGTCCCGGGGGTAGGACTAACTATGGCTACACCTTC.

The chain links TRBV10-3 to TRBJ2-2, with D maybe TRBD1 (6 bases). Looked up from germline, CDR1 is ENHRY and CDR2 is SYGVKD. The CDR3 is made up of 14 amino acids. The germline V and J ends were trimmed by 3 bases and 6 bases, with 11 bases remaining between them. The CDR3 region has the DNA TGTGCCATCAGTGAACAGGGCAAGCCCGGGGAGCTGTTTTTT. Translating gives CAISEQGKPGELFF.

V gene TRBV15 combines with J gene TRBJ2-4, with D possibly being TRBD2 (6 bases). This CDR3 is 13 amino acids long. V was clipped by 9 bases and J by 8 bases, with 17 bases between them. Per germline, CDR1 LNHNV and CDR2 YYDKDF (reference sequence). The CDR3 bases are TGTGCCACGGGGAAGATGGAGGGTGACATTCAGTACTTC. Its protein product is CATGKMEGDIQYF.

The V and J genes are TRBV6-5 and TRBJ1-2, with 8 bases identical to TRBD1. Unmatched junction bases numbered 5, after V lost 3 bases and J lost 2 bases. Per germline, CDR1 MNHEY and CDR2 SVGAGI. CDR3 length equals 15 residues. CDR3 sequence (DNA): TGTGCCAGCAGTTATAGGACAGGGAGAAACTATGGCTACACCTTC. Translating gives CASSYRTGRNYGYTF.

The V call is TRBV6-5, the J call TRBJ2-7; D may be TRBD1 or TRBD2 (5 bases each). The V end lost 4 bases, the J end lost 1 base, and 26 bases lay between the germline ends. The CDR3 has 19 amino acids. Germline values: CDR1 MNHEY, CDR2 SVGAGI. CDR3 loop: CASSWLLPSGTVSSYEQYF. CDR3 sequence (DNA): TGTGCCAGCAGTTGGCTGCTCCCCTCCGGGACCGTGTCTTCCTACGAGCAGTACTTC.

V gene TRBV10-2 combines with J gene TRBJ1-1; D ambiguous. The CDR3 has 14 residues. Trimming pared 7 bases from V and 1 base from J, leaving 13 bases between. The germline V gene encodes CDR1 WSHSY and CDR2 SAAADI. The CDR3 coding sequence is TGCGCCAGCATAATTCGGCACCCGAACACTGAAGCTTTCTTT. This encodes CASIIRHPNTEAFF.